The 20 T cell receptor beta chains reported below all come from one sample, sequenced in a study of shared clonotypes between healthy human individuals. Assay: immunoSEQ multiplex PCR; the TCRdb copy retains only in-frame clones and omits some. Of 2 million to 2.5 million clones in the sample, approximately 94% were seen once. The sequenced sample was naive CD4+ T cells sorted from blood. Subset described: CD45RA+ positively selected. Source of these receptors: a man aged 18-30 years in good health.

This clone was observed a handful of times. This chain links TRBV6-5 with TRBJ1-6; 7 bases agree with TRBD1. With 5 bases clipped from V and 7 bases from J, the junction kept 5 bases outside the gene matches. Looked up from germline, CDR1 is MNHEY and CDR2 is SVGAGI. CDR3 length: 14 amino acids. CDR3 coding DNA: TGTGCCAGCAGTCGGGACAGAAGCAATTCACCCCTCCACTTT. Translating it yields CASSRDRSNSPLHF.

The chain uses TRBV7-6 and TRBJ2-1; D may be TRBD2 (6 bases). This CDR3 has 16 amino acids. In germline, CDR1 is SGHVS, CDR2 FNYEAQ. Trimming cost V 6 bases and J 4 bases, with 19 bases left between them. DNA of the CDR3: TGTGCCAGCAGTCGTGGGGGGAGAGGGGTTTACAATGAGCAGTTCTTC. Its translation is CASSRGGRGVYNEQFF.

V and J are TRBV10-1 and TRBJ1-6; TRBD1 aligns across 7 bases. CDR1 is WNHNN and CDR2 is SYGVQD in the germline V gene (reference sequence). The CDR3 extends over 19 amino acids. V lost 0 bases, J lost 6 bases, and 14 bases stayed unmatched. Here the CDR3 DNA reads TGCGCCAGCAGTGAGTCGACAGGGAAAAGTATTCGCAGTAATTCACCCCTCCACTTT. It specifies CASSESTGKSIRSNSPLHF.

V gene TRBV28 combines with J gene TRBJ2-1; D is perhaps TRBD2 (6 bases). Germline assignment: CDR1 MDHEN and CDR2 SYDVKM. This CDR3 comprises 15 residues. The V end was cut by 5 bases, the J end by 3 bases, with 14 bases between. The CDR3 spells CASSPRGNDYNEQFF. CDR3 DNA: TGTGCCAGCAGTCCCCGGGGGAACGACTACAATGAGCAGTTCTTC.

The table lists this clone with a few counts. The same CDR3 is also encoded by other DNA sequences in this sample. This chain uses TRBV30 with TRBJ2-7; no clear D. Germline lookup yields CDR1 GTSNPN and CDR2 SVGIG (reference sequence). Trimming left V 1 base short and J 2 bases short, with 3 bases between. The CDR3 runs to 11 residues. Written as DNA, the CDR3 is TGTGCCTGGAGTGCCACCTACGAGCAGTACTTC. Encoded protein: CAWSATYEQYF.

The V gene is TRBV5-6, the J gene TRBJ1-5, with TRBD1 matching over 8 bases. The J segment lost 2 bases and the V segment lost 2 bases, leaving 6 bases of the junction unmatched. The CDR3 loop spans 16 amino acids. The germline V gene encodes CDR1 SGHDT and CDR2 YYEEEE. In DNA form, the CDR3 reads TGTGCCAGCAGCTTTACAGGGGGGTCGCGCAATCAGCCCCAGCATTTT. Translation gives CASSFTGGSRNQPQHF.

The chain uses TRBV11-3 and TRBJ2-2, with TRBD2 as a possible D gene (6 bases). From germline, CDR1 is SGHNT and CDR2 YENEEA. The CDR3 runs 18 residues. Trimming shortened V by 3 bases and J by 0 bases, and 17 bases separated the two germline ends. The CDR3 here is CASSLGLSGLSNTGELFF. The CDR3 DNA is TGTGCCAGCAGCTTGGGCCTTTCGGGACTCTCGAACACCGGGGAGCTGTTTTTT.

The chain couples TRBV7-9 to TRBJ2-7; 9 positions agree with TRBD2. Germline loops: CDR1 SEHNR, CDR2 FQNEAQ (reference sequence). The CDR3 totals 16 residues. V gave up 1 base and J gave up 5 bases; unmatched junction bases: 9. CDR3 loop: CASSLVIAGVKNEQYF. In DNA, the CDR3 is TGTGCCAGCAGCTTAGTCATAGCGGGAGTGAAAAACGAGCAGTACTTC.

This sequence joins TRBV5-6 and TRBJ1-6, with 9 positions matching TRBD1. This CDR3 spans 16 amino acids. Trimming cost V 4 bases and J 5 bases; bases outside gene matches: 7. CDR1 SGHDT and CDR2 YYEEEE come from the germline V gene. The CDR3, as DNA: TGTGCCAGCAGCCCTGACAGGGGGGCGGATAATTCACCCCTCCACTTT. Its translation is CASSPDRGADNSPLHF.

The rearrangement links TRBV2 to TRBJ1-3; maybe TRBD1 (5 bases). The CDR3 totals 16 residues. Germline CDR1 reads SNHLY; CDR2 reads FYNNEI. V gave up 9 bases and J gave up 0 bases, with 18 bases separating them. The CDR3 sequence is CASNPGRTFSGNTIYF. Here the CDR3 DNA reads TGTGCCAGTAACCCGGGACGTACTTTCTCTGGAAACACCATATATTTT.

This rearrangement joins TRBV11-3 to TRBJ2-3; 9 nucleotides line up with TRBD2. The length of the CDR3 is 16 residues. In germline, CDR1 is SGHNT, CDR2 YENEEA. V was clipped by 5 bases and J by 6 bases; unmatched bases: 12. The CDR3: CASSSTSGSAVDTQYF. DNA of the CDR3: TGTGCCAGCAGCAGCACTAGCGGGTCGGCCGTGGATACGCAGTATTTT.

About this clone itself: At the DNA level, this CDR3 is encoded by other sequences in the same sample as well. This rearrangement joins TRBV5-1 to TRBJ1-6; the D gene is possibly TRBD1 (5 bases). This CDR3 comprises 14 residues. Between the trimmed V and J ends, which lost 0 bases and 10 bases, there was a span of 11 bases. The V gene's germline CDR1 is SGHRS and CDR2 YFSETQ. CDR3 bases: TGCGCCAGCAGCTTGGGCCAGGGTGGCTCACCCCTCCACTTT. It codes for CASSLGQGGSPLHF.

As regards this clone: The sample carries other DNA sequences with the same CDR3. This rearrangement joins TRBV5-1 to TRBJ1-6; D is undetermined. This CDR3 spans 13 amino acids. CDR1 is SGHRS, CDR2 YFSETQ, per germline. Trimming removed 5 bases at V and 7 bases at J, with 10 bases between. CDR3 sequence (DNA): TGCGCCAGCAGTCCGGGCACAAATTCACCCCTCCACTTT. Amino acid sequence: CASSPGTNSPLHF.

The V and J genes are TRBV7-9 and TRBJ2-2; D ambiguous. Trimming cost V 5 bases and J 1 base, with 8 bases left between them. Germline V gene data show CDR1 as SEHNR and CDR2 as FQNEAQ (reference sequence). The length of the CDR3 is 14 residues. The CDR3 loop reads CASSPRVNTGELFF. CDR3 sequence (DNA): TGTGCCAGCAGCCCTCGGGTGAACACCGGGGAGCTGTTTTTT.

V and J are TRBV4-1 and TRBJ1-6; D ambiguous. V lost 2 bases and J lost 4, with 9 bases in between. The CDR3 loop spans 15 amino acids. The germline gives CDR1 MGHRA, CDR2 YSYEKL. Written as DNA, the CDR3 is TGCGCCAGCAGCCAACTGGGCCCATATAATTCACCCCTCCACTTT. Translated: CASSQLGPYNSPLHF.

This clone was seen only once. The chain combines TRBV30 with TRBJ2-3; TRBD1 matches at 7 bases. Germline V CDR1 and CDR2: GTSNPN, SVGIG (reference sequence). The CDR3 has 14 amino acids. Trimming took 3 bases from V and 1 from J; bases not matched to a gene: 4. The chain's CDR3 is CAWSLQGGTDTQYF. CDR3 DNA: TGTGCCTGGAGCCTCCAGGGGGGCACAGATACGCAGTATTTT. Based on the CDR3 plus reference TRBV30 and TRBJ2-3, the full variable domain is SQTIHQWPATLVQPVGSPLSLECTVEGTSNPNLYWYRQAAGRGLQLLFYSVGIGQISSEVPQNLSASRPQDRQFILSSKKLLLSDSGFYLCAWSLQGGTDTQYFGPGTRLTVL.

The chain is built from TRBV14 and TRBJ2-5; no clear D gene. Germline V CDR1 and CDR2: SGHDN, FVKESK. Trimming stripped 0 bases from V and 5 bases from J, with 13 bases between. The CDR3 has 15 residues. The CDR3 DNA reads TGTGCCAGCAGCCAAGATAAAGGTAGGGTGGAGACCCAGTACTTC. This encodes CASSQDKGRVETQYF.

This clone was picked up a small number of times. The same CDR3 arises from other DNA sequences in this sample as well. The chain carries TRBV5-4 and TRBJ2-3; D is possibly TRBD1 (5 bases). The ends were cut back, 3 bases at V and 6 bases at J, with 8 bases in the middle. Germline V gives CDR1 SGHNT, CDR2 YYREEE (reference sequence). The CDR3 has 12 residues. CDR3 sequence reads: CASSWGEDTQYF. CDR3 sequence (DNA): TGTGCCAGCAGCTGGGGCGAGGATACGCAGTATTTT. Full variable domain (missing parts from reference TRBV5-4 and TRBJ2-3): ETGVTQSPTHLIKTRGQQVTLRCSSQSGHNTVSWYQQALGQGPQFIFQYYREEENGRGNFPPRFSGLQFPNYSSELNVNALELDDSALYLCASSWGEDTQYFGPGTRLTVL.

The chain is built from TRBV5-1 and TRBJ2-3; a possible D gene is TRBD1 (9 bases). This CDR3 is built from 15 residues. Trimming took 4 bases from V and 6 from J, leaving 18 bases between them. Looked up from germline, CDR1 is SGHRS and CDR2 is YFSETQ. The DNA of the CDR3 is TGCGCCAGCAGCGGACTTAGCGGGACAGGGGATACGCAGTATTTT. It translates to CASSGLSGTGDTQYF.

The CDR3, as DNA: TGTGCCAGCAGTCGTAAGACAGTTAATTCACCCCTCCACTTT. This sequence encodes CASSRKTVNSPLHF. The chain couples TRBV6-5 to TRBJ1-6, with a weak D call TRBD1 (5 bases). Deletions cut 5 bases from V and 6 bases from J, with 11 bases between. The CDR3 spans 14 residues. CDR1 is MNHEY, CDR2 SVGAGI, per germline.